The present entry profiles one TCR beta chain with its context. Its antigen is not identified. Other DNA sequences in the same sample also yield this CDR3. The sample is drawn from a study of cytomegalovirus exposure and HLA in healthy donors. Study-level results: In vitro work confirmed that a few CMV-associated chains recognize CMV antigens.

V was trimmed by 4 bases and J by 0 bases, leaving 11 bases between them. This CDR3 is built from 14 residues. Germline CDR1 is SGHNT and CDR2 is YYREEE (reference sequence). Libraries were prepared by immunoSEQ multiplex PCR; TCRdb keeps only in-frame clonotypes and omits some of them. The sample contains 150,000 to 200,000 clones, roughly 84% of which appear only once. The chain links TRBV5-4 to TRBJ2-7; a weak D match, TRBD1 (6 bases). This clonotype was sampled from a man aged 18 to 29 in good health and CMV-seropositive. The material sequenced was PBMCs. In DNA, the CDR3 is TGTGCCAGCAGCCTAGGGGGTAGCTCCTACGAGCAGTACTTC. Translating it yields CASSLGGSSYEQYF.